This TCR beta chain was sequenced for a study of T cell repertoires in cytomegalovirus infection. Across the study: Peptides in the study included HLA-C-restricted and HLA-B-restricted CMV epitopes. It was the public TCR beta signatures that indicated both CMV infection and matching HLA type.

The J segment lost 6 bases and the V segment lost 5 bases, leaving 7 bases of the junction unmatched. The V gene's germline CDR1 is MDHEN and CDR2 SYDVKM. The CDR3 totals 15 residues. Concerning this clonotype itself: What it recognizes is unknown.

MiXCR, run by TCRdb on the reads, gives a single entry per CDR3 protein. The repertoire holds approximately 300,000 distinct CDR3 sequences, with roughly 28% as singletons. The input for sequencing was cultured PBMCs, taken from culture after CMV antigen stimulation. V usage is TRBV28 and J usage is TRBJ2-3; 11 bases fit TRBD2. The sequence was obtained from a human donor in good health (CMV status not recorded). Some clones in this sample may be carry-over from other donors' samples. In nucleotides, the CDR3 is TGTGCCAGCAGTCGTACTAGCGGGAGAGGCGATACGCAGTATTTT. Its translation is CASSRTSGRGDTQYF. The full variable domain, completed using reference TRBV28 and TRBJ2-3, is DVKVTQSSRYLVKRTGEKVFLECVQDMDHENMFWYRQDPGLGLRLIYFSYDVKMKEKGDIPEGYSVSREKKERFSLILESASTNQTSMYLCASSRTSGRGDTQYFGPGTRLTVL.